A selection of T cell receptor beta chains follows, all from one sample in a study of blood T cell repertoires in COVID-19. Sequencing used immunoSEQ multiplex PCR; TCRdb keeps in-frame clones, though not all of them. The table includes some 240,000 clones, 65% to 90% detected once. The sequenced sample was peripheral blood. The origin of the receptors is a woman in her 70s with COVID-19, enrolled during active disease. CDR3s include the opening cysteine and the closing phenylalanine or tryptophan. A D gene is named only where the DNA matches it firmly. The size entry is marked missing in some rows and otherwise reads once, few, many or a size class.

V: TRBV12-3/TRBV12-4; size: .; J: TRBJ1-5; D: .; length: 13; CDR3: CASRKTWVQPQHF; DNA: TGTGCCAGCAGGAAGACATGGGTTCAGCCCCAGCATTTT
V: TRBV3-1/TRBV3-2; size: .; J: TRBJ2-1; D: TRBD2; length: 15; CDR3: CASVRLAGEHNEQFF; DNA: TGTGCCAGCGTCCGACTGGCGGGAGAGCACAATGAGCAGTTCTTC
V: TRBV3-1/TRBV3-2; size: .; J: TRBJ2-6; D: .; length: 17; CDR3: CASSHWFQGDGANVLTF; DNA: TGTGCCAGCAGCCATTGGTTCCAGGGTGATGGGGCCAACGTCCTGACTTTC
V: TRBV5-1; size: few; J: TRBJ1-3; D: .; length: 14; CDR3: CASSPRTAGNTIYF; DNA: TGCGCCAGCAGCCCACGGACAGCTGGAAACACCATATATTTT
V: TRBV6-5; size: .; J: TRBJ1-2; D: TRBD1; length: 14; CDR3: CASSYGQAHYGYTF; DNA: TGTGCCAGCAGTTACGGACAGGCCCACTATGGCTACACCTTC
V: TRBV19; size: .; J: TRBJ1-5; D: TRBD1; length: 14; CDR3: CASRPDRGEQPQHF; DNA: TGTGCCAGTAGACCCGACAGGGGGGAACAGCCCCAGCATTTT
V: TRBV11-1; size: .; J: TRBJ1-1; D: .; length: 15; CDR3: CASSWTASMNTEAFF; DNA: TGTGCCAGCAGCTGGACAGCCAGTATGAACACTGAAGCTTTCTTT
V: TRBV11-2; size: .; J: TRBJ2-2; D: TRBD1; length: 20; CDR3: CASSLDWAFVGTVNTGELFF; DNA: TGTGCCAGCAGCTTAGATTGGGCCTTTGTGGGGACAGTGAACACCGGGGAGCTGTTTTTT
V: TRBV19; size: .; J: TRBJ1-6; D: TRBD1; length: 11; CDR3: CASGDRGPLHF; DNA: TGTGCCTCAGGGGACAGGGGACCCCTCCACTTT
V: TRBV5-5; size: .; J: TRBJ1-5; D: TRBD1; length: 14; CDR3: CASSLEGQRQPQHF; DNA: TGTGCCAGCAGCTTGGAGGGACAGAGGCAGCCCCAGCATTTT
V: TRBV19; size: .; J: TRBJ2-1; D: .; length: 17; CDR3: CASSLPWEVNSYNEQFF; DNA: TGTGCCAGTAGTCTCCCTTGGGAGGTAAACTCCTACAATGAGCAGTTCTTC
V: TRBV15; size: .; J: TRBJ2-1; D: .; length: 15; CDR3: CATSIALRGYNEQFF; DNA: TGTGCCACCAGCATCGCCCTACGGGGCTACAATGAGCAGTTCTTC
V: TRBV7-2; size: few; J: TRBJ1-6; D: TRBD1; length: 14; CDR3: CASRQTGNNSPLHF; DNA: TGTGCCAGCAGACAGACAGGGAATAATTCACCCCTCCACTTT
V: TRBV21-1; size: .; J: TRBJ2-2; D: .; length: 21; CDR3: CASSKAGTSGSKVDLTGELFF; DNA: TGTGCCAGCAGCAAAGCGGGGACTAGCGGGAGTAAGGTGGATTTGACCGGGGAGCTGTTTTTT
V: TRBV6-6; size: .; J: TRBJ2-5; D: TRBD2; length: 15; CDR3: CASSSSSGRRETQYF; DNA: TGTGCCAGCAGTTCATCTAGCGGGAGAAGAGAGACCCAGTACTTC
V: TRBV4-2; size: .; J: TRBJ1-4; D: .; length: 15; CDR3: CASSQDGTSNEKLFF; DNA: TGTGCCAGCAGCCAAGATGGGACAAGTAATGAAAAACTGTTTTTT
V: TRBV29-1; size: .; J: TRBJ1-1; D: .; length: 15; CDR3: CSVEAGGLLDTEAFF; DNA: TGCAGCGTTGAGGCAGGTGGATTATTGGACACTGAAGCTTTCTTT
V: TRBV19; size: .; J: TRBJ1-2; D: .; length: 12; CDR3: CATLGGNYGYTF; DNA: TGTGCCACCCTGGGGGGGAACTATGGCTACACCTTC
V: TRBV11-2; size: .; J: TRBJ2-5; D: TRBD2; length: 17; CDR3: CASSLNGLAGGVETQYF; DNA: TGTGCCAGCAGCTTAAATGGGCTAGCGGGAGGGGTAGAGACCCAGTACTTC
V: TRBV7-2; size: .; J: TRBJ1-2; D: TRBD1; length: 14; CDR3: CASSDGTGPYGYTF; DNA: TGTGCCAGCAGCGACGGGACAGGGCCCTATGGCTACACCTTC
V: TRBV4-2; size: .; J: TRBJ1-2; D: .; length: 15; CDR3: CASSQEQGVSYGYTF; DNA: TGTGCCAGCAGCCAAGAACAGGGCGTCAGCTATGGCTACACCTTC